The rows below give T cell receptor beta chains drawn from one sample of a study of T cell responses to AZD1222 COVID-19 vaccine. The data were produced by immunoSEQ multiplex PCR, yet TCRdb's version contains in-frame clones alone and is incomplete. The table has under 200,000 clones, just over 90% seen once. This specimen was peripheral blood, taken on day 0 of AZD1222 vaccination. Receptors originate from an adult in good health. The CDR3 runs from the conserved cysteine through the conserved F or W. D genes are given only for firm matches. The listing skips clone size in some rows; elsewhere it reads once, few, many or a size class.

J gene: TRBJ1-5
V gene: TRBV6-6
clone size: NA
D gene: NA
CDR3 DNA: TGTGCCAGCAGTTACGATGGGGTAGGAAGACAGCCCCAGCATTTT
CDR3 protein: CASSYDGVGRQPQHF

J gene: TRBJ2-2
V gene: TRBV5-1
clone size: NA
D gene: NA
CDR3 DNA: TGCGCCAGCAGCTTGGCCACAGACTTCACCGGGGAGCTGTTTTTT
CDR3 protein: CASSLATDFTGELFF

J gene: TRBJ2-7
V gene: TRBV25-1
clone size: NA
D gene: NA
CDR3 DNA: TGTGCCAGCAATCTGGGGGATTACGAGCAGTACTTC
CDR3 protein: CASNLGDYEQYF

J gene: TRBJ2-1
V gene: TRBV5-1
clone size: once
D gene: TRBD1
CDR3 DNA: TGCGCCAGCAGCCTGCGGGACAGGGGATTCAATGAGCAGTTCTTC
CDR3 protein: CASSLRDRGFNEQFF

J gene: TRBJ1-5
V gene: TRBV24-1
clone size: NA
D gene: NA
CDR3 DNA: TGTGCCACCAGTGACCGAGGGGTGCGACAGCCCCAGCATTTT
CDR3 protein: CATSDRGVRQPQHF

J gene: TRBJ2-1
V gene: TRBV5-1
clone size: NA
D gene: NA
CDR3 DNA: TGCGCCAGCAGCTTGGGACTAGGGAGCTCCTACAATGAGCAGTTCTTC
CDR3 protein: CASSLGLGSSYNEQFF

J gene: TRBJ2-7
V gene: TRBV10-3
clone size: NA
D gene: TRBD2
CDR3 DNA: TGTGCCATCAGTGTCCGGGGGGGAGACGAGCAGTACTTC
CDR3 protein: CAISVRGGDEQYF

J gene: TRBJ1-6
V gene: TRBV27
clone size: NA
D gene: NA
CDR3 DNA: TGTGCCAGCAGTTTAGGGTATAATTCACCCCTCCACTTT
CDR3 protein: CASSLGYNSPLHF

J gene: TRBJ2-7
V gene: TRBV7-3
clone size: NA
D gene: NA
CDR3 DNA: TGTGCCAGCAGCCCCAGTCGGACTCAGAGCTCCTACGAGCAGTACTTC
CDR3 protein: CASSPSRTQSSYEQYF

J gene: TRBJ1-2
V gene: TRBV18
clone size: NA
D gene: TRBD1
CDR3 DNA: TGTGCCAGCTCACGTCGACAGGGACGAGAGTCTAACTATGGCTACACCTTC
CDR3 protein: CASSRRQGRESNYGYTF

J gene: TRBJ1-5
V gene: TRBV27
clone size: NA
D gene: TRBD1
CDR3 DNA: TGTGCCAGCAGTTCCCACAGGGGGAATCAGCCCCAGCATTTT
CDR3 protein: CASSSHRGNQPQHF

J gene: TRBJ1-2
V gene: TRBV28
clone size: NA
D gene: NA
CDR3 DNA: TGTGCCAGCAGTTTCGGAGTTGATGGCTACACCTTC
CDR3 protein: CASSFGVDGYTF

J gene: TRBJ1-6
V gene: TRBV7-2
clone size: NA
D gene: NA
CDR3 DNA: TGTGCCAGCAGCGTCCGGTGGGATTCACCCCTCCACTTT
CDR3 protein: CASSVRWDSPLHF

J gene: TRBJ1-3
V gene: TRBV5-1
clone size: NA
D gene: NA
CDR3 DNA: TGCGCCAGCAGCTTGGCCGGGGGGGCTGGAAACACCATATATTTT
CDR3 protein: CASSLAGGAGNTIYF

J gene: TRBJ2-7
V gene: TRBV6-2/TRBV6-3
clone size: NA
D gene: NA
CDR3 DNA: TGTGCCAGCAGTCTATACCACGGCGAGCAGTACTTC
CDR3 protein: CASSLYHGEQYF

J gene: TRBJ2-5
V gene: TRBV6-5
clone size: NA
D gene: NA
CDR3 DNA: TGTGCCAGCAGTCCCAAGTGGCAAGAGACCCAGTACTTC
CDR3 protein: CASSPKWQETQYF

J gene: TRBJ1-3
V gene: TRBV21-1
clone size: NA
D gene: NA
CDR3 DNA: TGTGCCAGCAGCAAAGAGCCGGTCGGGGGGTCCGCGCCTCGAAACACCATATATTTT
CDR3 protein: CASSKEPVGGSAPRNTIYF

J gene: TRBJ2-7
V gene: TRBV5-1
clone size: NA
D gene: TRBD2
CDR3 DNA: TGCGCCAGCAGCTCGTCTTCAAAGAGACTAGCGGGAGACTACGAGCAGTACTTC
CDR3 protein: CASSSSSKRLAGDYEQYF

J gene: TRBJ2-2
V gene: TRBV19
clone size: once
D gene: NA
CDR3 DNA: TGTGCCAGTAGGGACATATCGAACACCGGGGAGCTGTTTTTT
CDR3 protein: CASRDISNTGELFF

J gene: TRBJ2-3
V gene: TRBV9
clone size: NA
D gene: NA
CDR3 DNA: TGTGCCAGCAGCGGGCGGAGGGGCACAGATACGCAGTATTTT
CDR3 protein: CASSGRRGTDTQYF

J gene: TRBJ2-1
V gene: TRBV9
clone size: NA
D gene: NA
CDR3 DNA: TGTGCCAGCGAGGGACTTGGTAATGAGCAGTTCTTC
CDR3 protein: CASEGLGNEQFF

J gene: TRBJ1-2
V gene: TRBV2
clone size: NA
D gene: NA
CDR3 DNA: TGTGCCAGCAGTGCCGCCGGGGAGATGTCCTATGGCTACACCTTC
CDR3 protein: CASSAAGEMSYGYTF

J gene: TRBJ2-2
V gene: TRBV18
clone size: NA
D gene: NA
CDR3 DNA: TGTGCCAGCTCACCACTGTCCCCCCCGGGGACAAACACCGGGGAGCTGTTTTTT
CDR3 protein: CASSPLSPPGTNTGELFF

J gene: TRBJ2-2
V gene: TRBV7-6
clone size: NA
D gene: TRBD1
CDR3 DNA: TGTGCCAGCAGCTTAGAGGGACAGGGGGCCGGGGAGCTGTTTTTT
CDR3 protein: CASSLEGQGAGELFF

J gene: TRBJ1-1
V gene: TRBV12-3/TRBV12-4
clone size: NA
D gene: NA
CDR3 DNA: TGTGCCAGCAGTGCCGGGGGAAGCCCTGAAGCTTTCTTT
CDR3 protein: CASSAGGSPEAFF

J gene: TRBJ2-1
V gene: TRBV19
clone size: once
D gene: TRBD2
CDR3 DNA: TGTGCCAGTAGTAATCACAGACCCGGGACTAGCGGGAGCGGTGAGCAGTTCTTC
CDR3 protein: CASSNHRPGTSGSGEQFF

J gene: TRBJ2-2
V gene: TRBV12-5
clone size: NA
D gene: NA
CDR3 DNA: TGTGCTAGTTCAGGGAAGAACACCGGGGAGCTGTTTTTT
CDR3 protein: CASSGKNTGELFF

J gene: TRBJ2-7
V gene: TRBV6-6
clone size: NA
D gene: TRBD1
CDR3 DNA: TGTGCCAGCACCCCGACCGGGACAGAGGACTACGAGCAGTACTTC
CDR3 protein: CASTPTGTEDYEQYF

J gene: TRBJ1-2
V gene: TRBV4-1
clone size: NA
D gene: NA
CDR3 DNA: TGCGCCAGCAGCCAAGTCGGTGGCCGCAGGTACTACACCTTC
CDR3 protein: CASSQVGGRRYYTF

J gene: TRBJ2-3
V gene: TRBV7-8
clone size: once
D gene: NA
CDR3 DNA: TGTGCCAGCAGCCCCGAAACTAGACTCCTAGCCGATACGCAGTATTTT
CDR3 protein: CASSPETRLLADTQYF

J gene: TRBJ1-5
V gene: TRBV5-1
clone size: NA
D gene: NA
CDR3 DNA: TGCGCCAGCAGCCTAACCTCCGGACGGAATCAGCCCCAGCATTTT
CDR3 protein: CASSLTSGRNQPQHF

J gene: TRBJ2-1
V gene: TRBV28
clone size: NA
D gene: NA
CDR3 DNA: TGTGCCAGCAGTTTCGCCGGGCTTGAGCAGTTCTTC
CDR3 protein: CASSFAGLEQFF

J gene: TRBJ1-1
V gene: TRBV6-5
clone size: NA
D gene: TRBD1
CDR3 DNA: TGTGCCAGCAGTTACGGACAGGGGGTCTTAGGCACTGAAGCTTTCTTT
CDR3 protein: CASSYGQGVLGTEAFF

J gene: TRBJ1-1
V gene: TRBV7-3
clone size: once
D gene: NA
CDR3 DNA: TGTGCCAGCAGCCTGGGGGAATGGGCTGAAGCTTTCTTT
CDR3 protein: CASSLGEWAEAFF

J gene: TRBJ2-3
V gene: TRBV11-2
clone size: NA
D gene: NA
CDR3 DNA: TGTGCCAGCAGCTTAGTAGCAGGGCTCACAGATACGCAGTATTTT
CDR3 protein: CASSLVAGLTDTQYF

J gene: TRBJ2-7
V gene: TRBV5-6
clone size: NA
D gene: TRBD2
CDR3 DNA: TGTGCCAGCAGCGATCCCGGGAGGGGCTACGAGCAGTACTTC
CDR3 protein: CASSDPGRGYEQYF

J gene: TRBJ1-6
V gene: TRBV9
clone size: NA
D gene: NA
CDR3 DNA: TGTGCCAGCAGCGTAGATGGGGGGAATTCACCCCTCCACTTT
CDR3 protein: CASSVDGGNSPLHF

J gene: TRBJ2-7
V gene: TRBV7-2
clone size: NA
D gene: NA
CDR3 DNA: TGTGCCAGCAGCTTAGGTGGGGGATCGGACGAGCAGTACTTC
CDR3 protein: CASSLGGGSDEQYF

J gene: TRBJ2-2
V gene: TRBV5-4
clone size: NA
D gene: NA
CDR3 DNA: TGTGCCAGCAGACGGGGATTTCCGAACACCGGGGAGCTGTTTTTT
CDR3 protein: CASRRGFPNTGELFF

J gene: TRBJ2-7
V gene: TRBV28
clone size: NA
D gene: TRBD2
CDR3 DNA: TGTGCCAGCAGGCAACTAGCGGAAACCTACGAGCAGTACTTC
CDR3 protein: CASRQLAETYEQYF

J gene: TRBJ2-5
V gene: TRBV6-2/TRBV6-3
clone size: few
D gene: NA
CDR3 DNA: TGTGCCAGCAGTTACTCTCCCTCTGGGGGGACCCAGTACTTC
CDR3 protein: CASSYSPSGGTQYF

J gene: TRBJ2-5
V gene: TRBV7-9
clone size: NA
D gene: TRBD2
CDR3 DNA: TGTGCCAGCAGCAAACTCACTAGCGATGAGACCCAGTACTTC
CDR3 protein: CASSKLTSDETQYF

J gene: TRBJ2-1
V gene: TRBV9
clone size: once
D gene: NA
CDR3 DNA: TGTGCCAGCAGCGTAGACAGGGATGAGCAGTTCTTC
CDR3 protein: CASSVDRDEQFF